One sample yielded the 30 T cell receptor beta chains listed below, sequenced in a study of blood T cell repertoires in COVID-19. Only in-frame clones appear in the TCRdb table, and some are missing; sequencing was by immunoSEQ multiplex PCR. The data hold 120,000 or so clones, with 65% to 90% observed a single time. The sequencing sample was made of peripheral blood. These receptors originate from a man older than 75 with active or convalescent COVID-19.

The chain employs TRBV3-1 (or the pseudogene TRBV3-2) and TRBJ2-2, with 10 bases lining up with TRBD2. Germline CDR1 reads LGHDT; CDR2 reads YNNKEL (reference sequence). The CDR3 covers 17 residues. J gave up 1 base and V 1 base, and 3 bases lay outside the gene matches. This CDR3 reads CASSQVPSGGNTGELFF. The CDR3 DNA follows: TGTGCCAGCAGCCAAGTTCCTAGCGGGGGGAACACCGGGGAGCTGTTTTTT.

This rearrangement joins TRBV11-2 to TRBJ1-2; D is perhaps TRBD1 (5 bases). The length of the CDR3 is 14 residues. CDR1 SGHAT and CDR2 FQNNGV come from the germline V gene. V gave up 1 base and J gave up 3 bases, with 9 bases separating them. The CDR3 bases are TGTGCCAGCAGCTTAGGGGGCAGGGACTATGGCTACACCTTC. Amino acids: CASSLGGRDYGYTF.

V usage is TRBV18 and J usage is TRBJ1-2, with a weak D call TRBD1 (5 bases). The CDR3 sequence is 16 residues long. Germline V gene data show CDR1 as KGHSH and CDR2 as LQKENI. Trimming took 2 bases from V and 4 from J, leaving 17 bases between them. The CDR3 spells CASSPADIRGVYGYTF. CDR3 sequence (DNA): TGTGCCAGCTCACCAGCGGATATAAGGGGCGTCTATGGCTACACCTTC.

The rearrangement links TRBV19 to TRBJ1-5; D ambiguous. The CDR3 covers 14 residues. Trimming removed 3 bases at V and 6 bases at J, with 12 bases between. CDR1 LNHDA and CDR2 SQIVND come from the germline V gene (reference sequence). This CDR3 reads CASSIPGQVQPQHF. The CDR3 DNA is TGTGCCAGTAGTATCCCCGGCCAGGTTCAGCCCCAGCATTTT.

This clone showed up just a few times. V usage is TRBV28 and J usage is TRBJ1-2; possible D gene TRBD1, 6 bases. Germline CDR1 is MDHEN and CDR2 is SYDVKM. Trimming shortened V by 7 bases and J by 5 bases, and 17 bases separated the two germline ends. The CDR3 has 14 residues. The DNA for the CDR3 is TGTGCCAGCACCAAACGGGACACTCATTATGGCTACACCTTC. This codes for CASTKRDTHYGYTF.

This clone was picked up a small number of times. This chain joins TRBV7-6 and TRBJ2-7; perhaps TRBD1 as D (6 bases). V gave up 5 bases and J gave up 4 bases, with 12 bases separating them. Looked up from germline, CDR1 is SGHVS and CDR2 is FNYEAQ. This CDR3 has 13 residues. The CDR3 DNA is TGTGCCAGCAGCCCAGGGGCTGGGTACGAGCAGTACTTC. Translated: CASSPGAGYEQYF.

This clone was recorded only once. The rearrangement links TRBV18 to TRBJ2-1; tentative D call: TRBD1 (5 bases). CDR3 size: 15 residues. Trimming pared 0 bases from V and 7 bases from J, leaving 13 bases between. Germline lookup yields CDR1 KGHSH and CDR2 LQKENI. The CDR3 DNA is TGTGCCAGCTCACCACCGAATCCAGGGCATAATGAGCAGTTCTTC. Protein sequence: CASSPPNPGHNEQFF. The full variable domain, completed using reference TRBV18 and TRBJ2-1, is NAGVMQNPRHLVRRRGQEARLRCSPMKGHSHVYWYRQLPEEGLKFMVYLQKENIIDESGMPKERFSAEFPKEGPSILRIQQVVRGDSAAYFCASSPPNPGHNEQFFGPGTRLTVL.

The V call is TRBV6-5, the J call TRBJ1-4; D is unclear. V shed 6 bases and J shed 3 bases, with 8 bases lying between them. The germline gives CDR1 MNHEY, CDR2 SVGAGI. CDR3 size: 13 residues. Here the CDR3 reads CASRDIPNEKLFF. The DNA of the CDR3 is TGTGCCAGCAGAGACATCCCTAATGAAAAACTGTTTTTT.

This chain connects TRBV7-9 to TRBJ1-1; a weak D match, TRBD1 (5 bases). The CDR3 totals 18 residues. V lost 4 bases and J 1 base, leaving 22 bases between the germline ends. Germline V gives CDR1 SEHNR, CDR2 FQNEAQ (reference sequence). In nucleotides, the CDR3 is TGTGCCAGCAGCTCACCGACAGACGTACCGCAACCGAACACTGAAGCTTTCTTT. The encoded protein is CASSSPTDVPQPNTEAFF.

This chain links TRBV10-2 with TRBJ1-4; perhaps TRBD1 as D (6 bases). This CDR3 is 14 amino acids long. Trimming took 2 bases from V and 2 from J, leaving 6 bases between them. In germline, CDR1 is WSHSY, CDR2 SAAADI. This CDR3 is CASSEQGTNEKLFF. CDR3 nucleotides: TGCGCCAGCAGTGAGCAGGGGACTAATGAAAAACTGTTTTTT.

CDR3 region: CATSDPGGTGELFF. Written as DNA, the CDR3 is TGTGCCACCAGTGATCCAGGGGGCACCGGGGAGCTGTTTTTT. The rearrangement joins TRBV24-1 to TRBJ2-2; 7 positions agree with TRBD1. Trimming removed 3 bases from V and 4 bases from J; junction bases left unmatched: 1. CDR3 size: 14 residues. The germline V gene encodes CDR1 KGHDR and CDR2 SFDVKD.

V is TRBV29-1 and J is TRBJ1-2, with D perhaps TRBD1 (5 bases). V lost 3 bases to trimming and J lost 4 bases, with 12 bases between them. CDR1 and CDR2 from the germline V gene are SQVTM and ANQGSEA. There are 13 residues in the CDR3. The CDR3 coding sequence is TGCAGCGTTGAGGGGGGGTTCGGCTATGGCTACACCTTC. Protein sequence: CSVEGGFGYGYTF.

The chain couples TRBV2 to TRBJ2-2; 8 bases align to TRBD1. Trimming cost V 5 bases and J 5 bases; bases outside gene matches: 1. CDR1 SNHLY and CDR2 FYNNEI come from the germline V gene. The CDR3 length is 13 residues. The DNA of the CDR3 is TGTGCCAGCAGTCGACAGGGGACCGGGGAGCTGTTTTTT. It is translated as CASSRQGTGELFF.

The V call is TRBV3-1 (or the pseudogene TRBV3-2), the J call TRBJ2-1; maybe TRBD2 (5 bases). Between the trimmed V and J ends, which lost 3 bases and 3 bases, there was a span of 12 bases. Per the germline V gene, CDR1 is LGHDT and CDR2 is YNNKEL (reference sequence). This CDR3 has 15 residues. The DNA of the CDR3 is TGTGCCAGCAGCCAGGTAGCGTCCAGCTACAATGAGCAGTTCTTC. Translation gives CASSQVASSYNEQFF.

The V call is TRBV6-5, the J call TRBJ2-7, with a tentative D call TRBD1 (5 bases). The germline V and J ends were trimmed by 2 bases and 2 bases, with 7 bases remaining between them. The CDR3 loop spans 13 amino acids. Germline loops: CDR1 MNHEY, CDR2 SVGAGI. The CDR3 is CASSYDRPYEQYF. The CDR3 DNA follows: TGTGCCAGCAGTTACGACAGACCCTACGAGCAGTACTTC.

The J gene is TRBJ2-2, the V gene TRBV28, with 8 bases aligning to TRBD2. Germline V gene data show CDR1 as MDHEN and CDR2 as SYDVKM. Unmatched junction bases numbered 7, after V lost 5 bases and J lost 5 bases. The CDR3 consists of 15 residues. The CDR3 reads CASSALAGGTGELFF. The CDR3 DNA reads TGTGCCAGCAGTGCTTTGGCGGGAGGAACCGGGGAGCTGTTTTTT.

The rearrangement joins TRBV3-1 (or the pseudogene TRBV3-2) to TRBJ1-4, with 7 bases that match TRBD1. Germline V gene lookup returns CDR1 LGHDT and CDR2 YNNKEL (reference sequence). V dropped 4 bases and J dropped 4; count of bases not matched to a gene: 6. This CDR3 spans 15 amino acids. The CDR3 spells CASSRQGEYNEKLFF. The CDR3 coding sequence is TGTGCCAGCAGCCGCCAGGGGGAGTATAATGAAAAACTGTTTTTT.

The chain recombines TRBV4-2 with TRBJ2-1; perhaps TRBD1 as D (5 bases). The CDR3 sequence is 14 residues long. V dropped 1 base and J dropped 8 bases, with 12 bases sitting between them. Germline CDR1 reads LGHNA; CDR2 reads YNFKEQ. The CDR3 sequence: CASSQARTNDEQFF. The CDR3 DNA reads as TGTGCCAGCAGCCAAGCACGGACAAACGATGAGCAGTTCTTC.

The chain uses TRBV7-2 and TRBJ2-5; 10 bases align to TRBD1. CDR1 and CDR2 from the germline V gene are SGHTA and FQGNSA. Trimming at V came to 1 base and at J to 5 bases, leaving 10 bases not matched to a gene. CDR3 length: 17 amino acids. Here the CDR3 reads CASSLGVKTGGLETQYF. The CDR3, as DNA: TGTGCCAGCAGCTTAGGAGTTAAGACAGGGGGCCTTGAGACCCAGTACTTC.

This chain joins TRBV24-1 and TRBJ2-1; a possible D gene is TRBD1 (6 bases). This CDR3 comprises 13 residues. Germline CDR1 and CDR2: KGHDR and SFDVKD. Trimming pared 3 bases from V and 10 bases from J, leaving 12 bases between. CDR3 DNA sequence: TGTGCCACCAGTGATCCAGGGGTACGCGAGCAGTTCTTC. It codes for CATSDPGVREQFF.

This chain joins TRBV6-4 and TRBJ2-1; 11 positions match TRBD2. The CDR3 extends over 19 amino acids. Germline trimming cut 2 bases from V and 3 bases from J; bases unmatched to any gene: 12. Looked up from germline, CDR1 is MRHNA and CDR2 is SNTAGT. This chain's CDR3 is CASSDTRSGRAKNYNEQFF. The CDR3 coding sequence is TGTGCCAGCAGTGACACACGTAGCGGGAGGGCCAAAAACTACAATGAGCAGTTCTTC.

V is TRBV9 and J is TRBJ2-5, with a tentative D call TRBD2 (6 bases). Germline V gene lookup returns CDR1 SGDLS and CDR2 YYNGEE. CDR3 length: 14 amino acids. V was shortened by 4 bases and J by 3 bases, with 13 bases between the two germline ends. The CDR3 sequence is CASSFRGGKETQYF. DNA of the CDR3: TGTGCCAGCAGCTTCCGTGGGGGGAAAGAGACCCAGTACTTC.

The rearrangement links TRBV5-1 to TRBJ1-2; 9 nucleotides line up with TRBD1. Germline V gene sequence: CDR1 SGHRS, CDR2 YFSETQ. Trimming at V came to 4 bases and at J to 3 bases, leaving 7 bases not matched to a gene. CDR3 size: 15 residues. Written as DNA, the CDR3 is TGCGCCAGCAGCACAACAGGGGGCAGGGACTATGGCTACACCTTC. It codes for CASSTTGGRDYGYTF.

The V gene is TRBV7-8, the J gene TRBJ2-3, with TRBD1 as a possible D gene (5 bases). The CDR3 sequence is 17 residues long. V dropped 3 bases and J dropped 7 bases, with 23 bases sitting between them. Per the germline V gene, CDR1 is SGHVS and CDR2 is FQNEAQ. CDR3 DNA sequence: TGTGCCAGCAGCTTTGCCACCGGAAGGGGAATTATGTATACGCAGTATTTT. Protein sequence: CASSFATGRGIMYTQYF.

V gene TRBV6-5 combines with J gene TRBJ2-3, with D perhaps matching TRBD2 (6 bases). V was cut by 0 bases and J by 3 bases, with 13 bases left in between. The CDR3 totals 16 residues. Germline V lookup: CDR1 MNHEY, CDR2 SVGAGI. The CDR3 here is CASSYSAGPGTDTQYF. CDR3 DNA sequence: TGTGCCAGCAGTTACTCTGCGGGACCGGGAACAGATACGCAGTATTTT.

The CDR3 protein is CASSLYPGQNYEQYF. Written as DNA, the CDR3 is TGTGCCAGCAGTTTATATCCGGGACAGAACTACGAGCAGTACTTC. The chain is built from TRBV28 and TRBJ2-7; 7 bases agree with TRBD1. Germline-derived CDR1 and CDR2 are MDHEN and SYDVKM. This CDR3 has 15 amino acids. Losses at the gene ends were 1 base for V and 3 bases for J; bases not matched to a gene: 6. Complete variable domain (other parts from reference TRBV28 and TRBJ2-7): DVKVTQSSRYLVKRTGEKVFLECVQDMDHENMFWYRQDPGLGLRLIYFSYDVKMKEKGDIPEGYSVSREKKERFSLILESASTNQTSMYLCASSLYPGQNYEQYFGPGTRLTVT.

The chain recombines TRBV11-3 with TRBJ2-2; 9 bases agree with TRBD2. This CDR3 spans 15 amino acids. V shed 1 base and J 4 bases; nucleotides not matched to a gene: 1. Germline CDR1 is SGHNT and CDR2 is YENEEA. The CDR3 sequence: CASSLVSGSTGELFF. Written as DNA, the CDR3 is TGTGCCAGCAGCTTAGTTAGCGGGAGCACCGGGGAGCTGTTTTTT.

This rearrangement joins TRBV4-3 to TRBJ1-5; D possibly corresponds to TRBD1 (5 bases). This CDR3 comprises 18 residues. CDR1 and CDR2 from the germline V gene are LGHNA and YSLEER. V lost 0 bases to trimming and J lost 1 base, with 16 bases between them. The CDR3 is CASSQDKKGLGSNQPQHF. The CDR3 DNA is TGCGCCAGCAGCCAAGATAAGAAGGGGCTGGGAAGCAATCAGCCCCAGCATTTT.

The chain joins TRBV18 to TRBJ1-5, with a weak D call TRBD1 (5 bases). The CDR3 consists of 15 residues. V was trimmed by 2 bases and J by 4 bases, leaving 12 bases between them. Germline V gene lookup returns CDR1 KGHSH and CDR2 LQKENI. CDR3 nucleotide sequence: TGTGCCAGCTCACCAACGTGGGCAGGGAATCAGCCCCAGCATTTT. This sequence encodes CASSPTWAGNQPQHF.

The CDR3 coding sequence is TGTGCCAGCAGTGAACATTACGAGCAGTACTTC. This encodes CASSEHYEQYF. The chain employs TRBV25-1 and TRBJ2-7; no firm D call. The CDR3 contains 11 residues. Looked up from germline, CDR1 is MGHDK and CDR2 is SYGVNS. V was shortened by 2 bases and J by 4 bases, with 3 bases between the two germline ends.